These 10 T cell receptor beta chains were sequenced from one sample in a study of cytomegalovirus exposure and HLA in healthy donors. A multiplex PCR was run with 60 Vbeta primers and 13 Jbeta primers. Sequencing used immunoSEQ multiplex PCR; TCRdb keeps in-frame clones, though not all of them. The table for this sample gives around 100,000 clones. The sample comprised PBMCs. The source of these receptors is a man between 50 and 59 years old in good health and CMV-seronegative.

The CDR3 nucleotides are TGTGCCAGTACCCCCCTCAGTGGGCGGCAGGGCAATGAAAAACTGTTTTTT. Its protein product is CASTPLSGRQGNEKLFF. The chain is built from TRBV19 and TRBJ1-4; D possibly corresponds to TRBD1 (5 bases). The CDR3 covers 17 residues. V gave up 7 bases and J gave up 5 bases, with 23 bases separating them. Per the germline V gene, CDR1 is LNHDA and CDR2 is SQIVND (reference sequence).

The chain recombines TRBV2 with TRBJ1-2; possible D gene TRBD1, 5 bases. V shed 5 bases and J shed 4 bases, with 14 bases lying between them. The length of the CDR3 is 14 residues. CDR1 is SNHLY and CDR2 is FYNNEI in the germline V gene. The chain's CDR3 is CASSSKTVRYGYTF. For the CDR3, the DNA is TGTGCCAGCAGTTCTAAGACAGTCCGCTATGGCTACACCTTC.

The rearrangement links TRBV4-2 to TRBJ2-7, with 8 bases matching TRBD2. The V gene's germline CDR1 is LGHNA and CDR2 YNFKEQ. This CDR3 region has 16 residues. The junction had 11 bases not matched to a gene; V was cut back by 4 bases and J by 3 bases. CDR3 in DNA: TGTGCCAGCAGCCGAGACGGAAGGCTAGCGGGCTACGAGCAGTACTTC. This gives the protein CASSRDGRLAGYEQYF.

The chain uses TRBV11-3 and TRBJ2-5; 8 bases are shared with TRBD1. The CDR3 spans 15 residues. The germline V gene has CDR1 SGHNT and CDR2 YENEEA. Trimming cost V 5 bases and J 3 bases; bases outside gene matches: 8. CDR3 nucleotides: TGTGCCAGCAGCCGCGCGGGACAGGCGAAAGAGACCCAGTACTTC. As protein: CASSRAGQAKETQYF.

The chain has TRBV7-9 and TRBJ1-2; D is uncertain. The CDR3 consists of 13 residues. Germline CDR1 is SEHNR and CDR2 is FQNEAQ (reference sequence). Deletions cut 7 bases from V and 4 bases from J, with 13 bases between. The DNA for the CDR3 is TGTGCCAGCACCCGAGATGAGGTCTATGGCTACACCTTC. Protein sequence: CASTRDEVYGYTF. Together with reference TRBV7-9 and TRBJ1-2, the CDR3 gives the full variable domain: DTGVSQNPRHKITKRGQNVTFRCDPISEHNRLYWYRQTLGQGPEFLTYFQNEAQLEKSRLLSDRFSAERPKGSFSTLEIQRTEQGDSAMYLCASTRDEVYGYTFGSGTRLTVV.

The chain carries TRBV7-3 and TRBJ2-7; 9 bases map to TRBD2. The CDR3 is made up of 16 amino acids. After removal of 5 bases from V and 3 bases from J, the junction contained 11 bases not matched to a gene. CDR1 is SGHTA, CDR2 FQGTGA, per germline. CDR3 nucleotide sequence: TGTGCCAGCAGCCCGGAGGGCGGGAGGGGATTCTACGAGCAGTACTTC. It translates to CASSPEGGRGFYEQYF.

CDR3 region: CASNQQGHRYNSPLHF. CDR3 nucleotides: TGTGCCAGCAACCAACAGGGACATCGCTATAATTCACCCCTCCACTTT. This rearrangement joins TRBV6-6 to TRBJ1-6, with D perhaps matching TRBD1 (6 bases). Germline values: CDR1 MNHNY, CDR2 SVGAGI (reference sequence). The ends were cut back, 7 bases at V and 3 bases at J, with 16 bases in the middle. This CDR3 contains 16 residues.

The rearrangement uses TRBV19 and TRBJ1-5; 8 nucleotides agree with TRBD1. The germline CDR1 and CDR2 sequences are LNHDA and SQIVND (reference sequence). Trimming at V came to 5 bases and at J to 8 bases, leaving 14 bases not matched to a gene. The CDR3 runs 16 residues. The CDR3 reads CASSALPTGAEEPQHF. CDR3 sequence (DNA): TGTGCCAGTAGTGCCCTACCGACAGGGGCCGAGGAGCCCCAGCATTTT. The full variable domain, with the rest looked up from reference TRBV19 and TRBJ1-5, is DGGITQSPKYLFRKEGQNVTLSCEQNLNHDAMYWYRQDPGQGLRLIYYSQIVNDFQKGDIAEGYSVSREKKESFPLTVTSAQKNPTAFYLCASSALPTGAEEPQHFGDGTRLSIL.

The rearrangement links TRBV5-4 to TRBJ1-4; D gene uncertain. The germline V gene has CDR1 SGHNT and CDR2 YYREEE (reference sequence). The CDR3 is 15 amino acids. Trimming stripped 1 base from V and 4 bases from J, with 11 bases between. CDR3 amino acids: CASSLSVAGNEKLFF. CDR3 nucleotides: TGTGCCAGCAGCTTGTCGGTTGCGGGTAATGAAAAACTGTTTTTT.

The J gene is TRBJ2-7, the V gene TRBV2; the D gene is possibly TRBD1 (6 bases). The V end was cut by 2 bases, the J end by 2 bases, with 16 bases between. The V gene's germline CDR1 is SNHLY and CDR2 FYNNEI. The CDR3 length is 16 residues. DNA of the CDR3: TGTGCCAGCAGTGAAATAACAGGGCTCTCCACCTACGAGCAGTACTTC. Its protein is CASSEITGLSTYEQYF.